This T cell receptor (beta chain) emerged from a study of blood T cell repertoires in COVID-19. The assay was immunoSEQ multiplex PCR, and TCRdb's table has in-frame clones only and misses some. The repertoire holds approximately 270,000 clones, with 80% to 85% as singletons. V lost 5 bases to trimming and J lost 4 bases, with 18 bases between them. The CDR3 runs to 15 residues. Germline V lookup: CDR1 SGHTA, CDR2 FQGNSA. The sample comprised peripheral blood. The chain couples TRBV7-2 to TRBJ2-7; weak D call: TRBD2 (7 bases). This clonotype originated in a person aged 65 to 79 with COVID-19, enrolled during active disease. The CDR3 is CASSLTGTTSYEQYF. In DNA, the CDR3 is TGTGCCAGCAGCCTCACAGGGACTACCTCTTACGAGCAGTACTTC.